This TCR beta chain was retrieved from a study of T cells after yellow fever vaccination. Study-wide context: Libraries from low-cell-number fractions were prepared with the SMART-Seq v4 Ultra Low Input RNA kit. Findings and limits, study-wide: Peak timing came faster in the weaker secondary response, day 5 versus 15. Repertoires sorted by FACS could include abundant clonotypes that are contaminants from the bulk population.

For this clonotype: Its antigen remains unknown.

By 5'RACE template switching, TCR cDNA was produced, with a universal primer site and UMIs added in the process. TCRdb re-derived calls from the 5' RACE reads in MiXCR, one entry per CDR3 protein. The profile covers under 300,000 distinct CDR3 sequences, with approximately 6.8% appearing a single time and 0.8% to 1.2% taken by the ten largest. CDR3 length: 10 residues. Germline values: CDR1 DFQATT, CDR2 SNEGSKA (reference sequence). This sequence joins TRBV20-1 and TRBJ2-1; D remains unclear. The better agreement between TRBJ2-7 and the DNA end casts doubt on the J call. This clonotype was sampled from a man aged 30 to 45 who received the YFV17D yellow fever vaccine. Specimen: CD4+ T cells sorted from PBMCs, collected on the day of the yellow fever booster vaccination. The CDR3 spells CSARNNEQYF. In DNA, the CDR3 is TGCAGTGCTAGGAACAATGAGCAGTACTTC.